The 8 T cell receptor beta chains in this list originate from one sample, sequenced in a study of cytomegalovirus exposure and HLA in healthy donors. Here immunoSEQ multiplex PCR was the method, and the copy in TCRdb shows in-frame clones only, minus some. The profile shows 50,000 to 65,000 clones, 90% to 97% of them singletons. The sequenced sample consisted of PBMCs. Every receptor here comes from a young woman in good health and CMV-seronegative.

The V gene is TRBV27, the J gene TRBJ2-1, with D possibly TRBD2 on 7 matching bases. There are 17 residues in the CDR3. CDR1 is MNHEY and CDR2 is SMNVEV in the germline V gene (reference sequence). V gave up 1 base and J gave up 3 bases, with 16 bases separating them. CDR3 bases: TGTGCCAGCAGTTTATGGGTACCGGGGGGCCTCTACAATGAGCAGTTCTTC. This encodes CASSLWVPGGLYNEQFF.

This clone was found once. This chain links TRBV5-1 with TRBJ2-1, with D uncertain. This CDR3 comprises 15 residues. Trimming took 0 bases from V and 0 from J, leaving 7 bases between them. The V gene's germline CDR1 is SGHRS and CDR2 YFSETQ. CDR3 sequence (DNA): TGCGCCAGCAGCTTGGGTGGCGGCTCCTACAATGAGCAGTTCTTC. The encoded protein is CASSLGGGSYNEQFF.

CDR3 sequence (DNA): TGTGCCAGCAGTATGGGGGCGCGGAAGAACACTGAAGCTTTCTTT. This encodes CASSMGARKNTEAFF. The chain carries TRBV28 and TRBJ1-1, with a tentative D call TRBD1 (6 bases). The V gene's germline CDR1 is MDHEN and CDR2 SYDVKM. Trimming shortened V by 5 bases and J by 1 base, and 14 bases separated the two germline ends. This CDR3 region has 15 residues.

This clone was detected only a few times. The chain uses TRBV6-5 and TRBJ2-7, with 7 bases identical to TRBD1. The CDR3 totals 14 residues. CDR1 is MNHEY and CDR2 is SVGAGI in the germline V gene. V gave up 6 bases and J gave up 2 bases; unmatched junction bases: 7. CDR3 sequence (DNA): TGTGCCAGCAGCCTCCGACAGGGCACCTACGAGCAGTACTTC. Translated, it gives CASSLRQGTYEQYF.

The chain recombines TRBV29-1 with TRBJ2-1, with a possible D match to TRBD1 (6 bases). CDR1 and CDR2 (germline): SQVTM, ANQGSEA. CDR3 length equals 15 residues. V was trimmed by 1 base and J by 6 bases, leaving 16 bases between them. The CDR3 reads CSVEGGDNSPNEQFF. The CDR3 DNA sequence: TGCAGCGTTGAAGGTGGGGACAATTCCCCCAATGAGCAGTTCTTC.

The gene calls are TRBV10-3 and TRBJ1-2; 7 nucleotides align to TRBD1. V was clipped by 7 bases and J by 2 bases; unmatched bases: 4. Germline CDR1 reads ENHRY; CDR2 reads SYGVKD. The CDR3 covers 13 residues. CDR3 coding DNA: TGTGCCATCACCCCGGGACAGAACTATGGCTACACCTTC. Encoded protein: CAITPGQNYGYTF.

The gene calls are TRBV29-1 and TRBJ2-5, with a tentative D call TRBD1 (5 bases). This CDR3 spans 12 amino acids. CDR1 and CDR2 (germline): SQVTM, ANQGSEA. The V end lost 7 bases, the J end lost 1 base, and 10 bases lay between the germline ends. The CDR3, as DNA: TGCAGCGCCGGACACCGCCAAGAGACCCAGTACTTC. The encoded protein is CSAGHRQETQYF.

The CDR3: CASKPLAGVGNEQFF. The CDR3 nucleotides are TGTGCCAGCAAACCTCTAGCGGGAGTGGGTAATGAGCAGTTCTTC. The chain has TRBV28 and TRBJ2-1, with 10 bases matching TRBD2. Trimming removed 7 bases from V and 7 bases from J; junction bases left unmatched: 10. This CDR3 spans 15 amino acids. The germline CDR1 and CDR2 sequences are MDHEN and SYDVKM.